Reported below is one T cell receptor (beta chain). This record comes from a study of blood T cell repertoires in COVID-19. Background on the study: Sites across the United States, Italy and Spain contributed samples from acute and convalescent COVID-19.

Germline CDR1 reads SGHDT; CDR2 reads YYEEEE. With 7 bases clipped from V and 6 bases from J, the junction kept 14 bases outside the gene matches. This CDR3 spans 18 amino acids. Data came from immunoSEQ multiplex PCR; TCRdb stores just in-frame clones and leaves some out. Found here are about 91,000 clones, approximately 72% of them singletons; the top ten hold around a quarter. Sequenced material: peripheral blood. The receptor was derived from a man aged 65 to 85 with acute or convalescent COVID-19. The chain is built from TRBV5-6 and TRBJ2-2; 14 nucleotides match TRBD2. This CDR3 reads CASGPGLAGVYQPGELFF. The CDR3 bases are TGTGCCAGCGGACCGGGACTAGCGGGAGTCTATCAACCCGGGGAGCTGTTTTTT.